This T cell receptor beta chain was recorded in a study of response to subunit inactivated influenza vaccine. TCRdb independently ran MiXCR on the RT-PCR reads; one entry per CDR3 protein. Counted here are fewer than 400,000 distinct CDR3 sequences, 20% to 25% occurring once; the ten biggest clones make up more than 8.5%. The germline V gene encodes CDR1 MNHNS and CDR2 SASEGT. The CDR3 sequence is 15 residues long. The trim removed 4 bases at V and 4 bases at J, leaving 3 bases unmatched. V usage is TRBV6-1 and J usage is TRBJ1-6; 8 bases match TRBD1. This TCR was recovered from a man aged 45 to 75 who received an inactivated influenza vaccine. Sample: PBMCs from blood, taken roughly 20 months after vaccination. The CDR3: CASSGQGPYNSPLHF. In DNA, the CDR3 is TGTGCCAGCAGTGGACAGGGGCCTTATAATTCACCCCTCCACTTT.